Listed here are 5 T cell receptor beta chains from one sample, sequenced in a study of regulatory T cells in long-lasting Graves disease. Time point: newly diagnosed GD, antithyroid drugs for less than 3 months. Generation of the TCR library employed RNA extracted from PBMCs. iRepertoire HTBI primers and Arm-PCR of CDR3 regions built TCR beta libraries. In TCRdb, the multiplex PCR reads were re-called with MiXCR into one record per CDR3 protein. The table shows approximately 440,000 distinct CDR3 sequences, with under 20% occurring only once. These records were also assigned to another study, of T cells in Graves' hyperthyroidism and ophthalmopathy.

The source was peripheral blood mononuclear cells (PBMCs), collected at new diagnosis, from a patient treated with antithyroid drugs. The receptors originated from a man aged 35 to 55 with Graves disease.

The V call is TRBV27, the J call TRBJ2-5, with 8 bases lining up with TRBD1. This CDR3 is 16 amino acids long. The V and J ends lost 3 bases and 2 bases, in that order; junction bases with no gene match: 8. From germline, CDR1 is MNHEY and CDR2 SMNVEV (reference sequence). CDR3 loop: CASSFITGTGQETQYF. The CDR3 DNA follows: TGTGCCAGCAGTTTTATTACAGGGACAGGACAAGAGACCCAGTACTTC.

This clonotype was counted at least ten times. The chain is built from TRBV28 and TRBJ1-5; TRBD1 aligns across 7 bases. The CDR3 is made up of 14 amino acids. J was trimmed by 8 bases and V by 6 bases; bases with no gene match: 10. CDR1 and CDR2 from the germline V gene are MDHEN and SYDVKM. CDR3 sequence: CASRLGTATKPQHF. The CDR3, as DNA: TGTGCCAGCAGACTGGGGACAGCGACAAAGCCCCAGCATTTT.

This clonotype was counted at least ten times. J is TRBJ2-1 and V is TRBV6-1; a weak D match, TRBD2 (5 bases). Per germline, CDR1 MNHNS and CDR2 SASEGT. V was trimmed by 6 bases and J by 2 bases, leaving 11 bases between them. This CDR3 has 14 residues. The CDR3 sequence is CASRGLITYNEQFF. The DNA of the CDR3 is TGTGCCAGCAGAGGACTGATTACCTACAATGAGCAGTTCTTC.

This clonotype was recorded at least ten times. V is TRBV30 and J is TRBJ1-6, with D unclear. Germline assignment: CDR1 GTSNPN and CDR2 SVGIG (reference sequence). Between the trimmed V and J ends, which lost 4 bases and 8 bases, there was a span of 12 bases. This CDR3 region has 13 residues. CDR3 in DNA: TGTGCCTGGACGGGCTGGGAAGATTCACCCCTCCACTTT. Residues: CAWTGWEDSPLHF.

This chain links TRBV5-6 with TRBJ2-1; a possible D gene is TRBD2 (7 bases). V was cut by 5 bases and J by 0 bases, with 24 bases left in between. Germline V gene lookup returns CDR1 SGHDT and CDR2 YYEEEE. This CDR3 spans 19 amino acids. The CDR3 here is CASREGGGRERSSYNEQFF. CDR3 DNA sequence: TGTGCCAGCAGGGAAGGGGGGGGGCGGGAGAGGAGCTCCTACAATGAGCAGTTCTTC.